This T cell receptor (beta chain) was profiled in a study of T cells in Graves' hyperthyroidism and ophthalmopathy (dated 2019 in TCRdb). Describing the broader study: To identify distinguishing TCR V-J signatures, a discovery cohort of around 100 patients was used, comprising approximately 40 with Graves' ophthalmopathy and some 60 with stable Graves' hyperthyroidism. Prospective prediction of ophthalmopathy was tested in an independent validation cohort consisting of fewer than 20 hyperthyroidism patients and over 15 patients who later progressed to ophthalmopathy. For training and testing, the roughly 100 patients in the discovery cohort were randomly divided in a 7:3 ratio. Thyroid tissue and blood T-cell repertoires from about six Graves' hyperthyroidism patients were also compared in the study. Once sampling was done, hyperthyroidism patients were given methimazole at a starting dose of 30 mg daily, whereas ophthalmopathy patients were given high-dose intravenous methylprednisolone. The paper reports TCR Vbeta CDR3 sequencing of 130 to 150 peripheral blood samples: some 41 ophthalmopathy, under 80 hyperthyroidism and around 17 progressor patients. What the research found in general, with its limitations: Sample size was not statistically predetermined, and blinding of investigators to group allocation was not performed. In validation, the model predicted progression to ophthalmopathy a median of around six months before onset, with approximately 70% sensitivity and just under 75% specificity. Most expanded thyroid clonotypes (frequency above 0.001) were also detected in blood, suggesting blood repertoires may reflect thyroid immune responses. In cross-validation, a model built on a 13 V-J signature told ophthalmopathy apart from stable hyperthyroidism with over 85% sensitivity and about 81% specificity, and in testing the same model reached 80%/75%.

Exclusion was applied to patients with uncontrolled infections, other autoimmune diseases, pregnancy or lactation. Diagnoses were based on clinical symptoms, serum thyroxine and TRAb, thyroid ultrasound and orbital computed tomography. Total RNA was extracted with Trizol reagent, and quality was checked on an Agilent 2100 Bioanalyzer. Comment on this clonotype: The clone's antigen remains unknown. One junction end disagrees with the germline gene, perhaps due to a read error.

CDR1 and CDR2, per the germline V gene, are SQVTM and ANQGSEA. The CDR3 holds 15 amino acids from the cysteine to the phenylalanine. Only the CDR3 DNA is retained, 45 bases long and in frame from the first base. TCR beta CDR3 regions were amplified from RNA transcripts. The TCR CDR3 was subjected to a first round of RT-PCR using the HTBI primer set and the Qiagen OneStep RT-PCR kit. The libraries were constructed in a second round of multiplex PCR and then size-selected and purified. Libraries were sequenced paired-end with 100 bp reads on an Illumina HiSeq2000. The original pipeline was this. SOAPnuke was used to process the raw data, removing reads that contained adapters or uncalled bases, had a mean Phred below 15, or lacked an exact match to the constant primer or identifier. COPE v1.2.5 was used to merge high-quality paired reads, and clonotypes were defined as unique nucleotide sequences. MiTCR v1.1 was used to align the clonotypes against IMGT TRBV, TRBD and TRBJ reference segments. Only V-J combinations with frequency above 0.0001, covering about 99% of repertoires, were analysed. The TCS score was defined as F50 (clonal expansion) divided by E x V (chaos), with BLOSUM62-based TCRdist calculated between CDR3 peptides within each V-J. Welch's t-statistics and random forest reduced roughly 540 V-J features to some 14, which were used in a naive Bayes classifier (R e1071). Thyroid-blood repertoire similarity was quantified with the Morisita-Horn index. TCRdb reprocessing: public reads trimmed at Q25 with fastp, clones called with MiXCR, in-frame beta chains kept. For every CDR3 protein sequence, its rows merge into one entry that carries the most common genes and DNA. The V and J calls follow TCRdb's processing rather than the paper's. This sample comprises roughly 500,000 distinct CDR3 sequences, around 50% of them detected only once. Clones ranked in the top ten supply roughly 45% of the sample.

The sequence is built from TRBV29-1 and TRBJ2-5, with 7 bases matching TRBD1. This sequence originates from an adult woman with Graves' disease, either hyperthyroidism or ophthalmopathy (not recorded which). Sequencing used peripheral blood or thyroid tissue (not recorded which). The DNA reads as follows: TGCAACGTTCCACCGAGACAGGGAAACCAAGAGACCCAGTACTTC. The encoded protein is CNVPPRQGNQETQYF.